This TCR beta chain was identified in a study of blood T cell repertoires in COVID-19. Whole-study context: Sample material is recorded as cDNA or gDNA derived from T cells, B-cell-depleted T cells, or PBMCs.

V shed 2 bases, J shed 0 bases, and the junction held 19 bases outside the gene matches. Germline V gene data show CDR1 as SGDLS and CDR2 as YYNGEE. The CDR3 is made up of 21 amino acids. The table came from immunoSEQ multiplex PCR; TCRdb's copy has only in-frame clones and leaves some out. The sample holds over 150,000 clones, more than 80% seen once. The rearrangement joins TRBV9 to TRBJ2-3; 9 bases fit TRBD2. The TCR was taken from a woman of 80 years or more with COVID-19, enrolled during active disease. Sequencing input: peripheral blood. CDR3 in DNA: TGTGCCAGCAGCGTGCAACCTCCCAGGTCGGAGCGGGGGGTGAGCACAGATACGCAGTATTTT. This encodes CASSVQPPRSERGVSTDTQYF.